This T cell receptor (beta chain) was sequenced during a study of identical twins. Each CDR3 protein is one row after TCRdb ran MiXCR on the 5' RACE reads. This repertoire shows 450,000 or so distinct CDR3 sequences, approximately 14% found once; its top ten account for around 0.48%. V lost 6 bases and J 2 bases, leaving 10 bases between the germline ends. The CDR3 spans 14 residues. In germline, CDR1 is LGHNA, CDR2 YSLEER. The same sample was also used in a study of yellow fever vaccine responses in identical twins.

The chain recombines TRBV4-3 with TRBJ2-2, with D possibly matching TRBD1 (6 bases). The clonotype comes from a woman aged 18-29 years in good health. Input material: CD4+ T cells sorted from blood. CDR3 sequence (DNA): TGCGCCAGCAGGCCCAGGGGTAACACCGGGGAGCTGTTTTTT. Its protein product is CASRPRGNTGELFF.